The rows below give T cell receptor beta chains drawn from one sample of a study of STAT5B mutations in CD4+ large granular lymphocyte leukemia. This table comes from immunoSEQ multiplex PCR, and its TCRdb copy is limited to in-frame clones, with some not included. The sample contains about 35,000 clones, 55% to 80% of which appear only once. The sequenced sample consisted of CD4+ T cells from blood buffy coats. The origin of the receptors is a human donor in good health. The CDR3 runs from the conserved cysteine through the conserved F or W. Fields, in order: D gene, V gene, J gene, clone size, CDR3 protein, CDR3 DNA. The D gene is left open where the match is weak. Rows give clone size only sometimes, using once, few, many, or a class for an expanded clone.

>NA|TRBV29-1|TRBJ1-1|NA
CSVHRDPNTEAFF
TGCAGCGTTCACAGGGATCCGAACACTGAAGCTTTCTTT
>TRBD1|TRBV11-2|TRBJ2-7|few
CASSLGFSGTGGYEQYF
TGTGCCAGCAGCTTAGGATTTTCGGGGACAGGGGGGTACGAGCAGTACTTC
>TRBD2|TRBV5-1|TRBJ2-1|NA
CASSLVLSGGYNEQFF
TGCGCCAGCAGCTTGGTTCTAAGCGGGGGTTACAATGAGCAGTTCTTC
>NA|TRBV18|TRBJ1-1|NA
CASSPPIEVNTEAFF
TGTGCCAGCTCACCACCGATTGAGGTGAACACTGAAGCTTTCTTT
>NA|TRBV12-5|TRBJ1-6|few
CASGFGPPGNSPLHF
TGTGCTAGTGGTTTCGGCCCCCCCGGAAATTCACCCCTCCACTTT
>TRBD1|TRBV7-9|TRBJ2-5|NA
CASSGTGVGTQYF
TGTGCCAGCAGCGGGACAGGGGTAGGGACCCAGTACTTC
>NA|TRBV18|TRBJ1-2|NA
CASSPPTHYGYTF
TGTGCCAGCTCACCACCTACCCACTATGGCTACACCTTC
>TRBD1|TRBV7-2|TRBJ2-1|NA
CASGGGQGWFDEQFF
TGTGCCTCAGGGGGGGGACAGGGGTGGTTCGATGAGCAGTTCTTC
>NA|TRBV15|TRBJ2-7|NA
CATPEGLHEQYF
TGTGCCACCCCGGAGGGTCTACACGAGCAGTACTTC
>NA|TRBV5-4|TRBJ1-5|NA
CASSLGGESNQPQHF
TGTGCCAGCAGCCTGGGGGGAGAAAGCAATCAGCCCCAGCATTTT